The 17 T cell receptor beta chains in this list originate from one sample, sequenced in a study of OX40 agonist ivuxolimab in advanced cancers. Produced via immunoSEQ multiplex PCR; TCRdb's table is partial and in-frame only. Here the sample spans about 50,000 clones, 70% to 90% being singletons. The sample was CD4+ or CD8+ T cells sorted from blood, taken in a trial of the OX40 agonist ivuxolimab. The source of these receptors is an adult with an advanced solid tumor such as melanoma, head and neck, liver or kidney cancer.

A word on this clone: A junction end diverges from the germline sequence, so it may reflect a read error. The rearrangement uses TRBV7-2 and TRBJ2-5, with a possible D match to TRBD2 (6 bases). This CDR3 is built from 14 residues. CDR1 is SGHTA and CDR2 is FQGNSA in the germline V gene. The CDR3 sequence is CASSLGWASEIQYF. CDR3 coding DNA: TGTGCCAGCAGCTTAGGATGGGCTAGCGAGATCCAGTACTTC.

The genes are TRBV5-6 and TRBJ2-1; 8 positions match TRBD2. Germline CDR1 is SGHDT and CDR2 is YYEEEE. With V trimmed by 0 bases and J by 0 bases, 2 bases remained unmatched. The CDR3 sequence is 16 residues long. The CDR3 DNA sequence: TGTGCCAGCAGCTTGGTTGCGGGGGGCTCCTACAATGAGCAGTTCTTC. Amino acids: CASSLVAGGSYNEQFF.

This clone occurred once. The chain couples TRBV9 to TRBJ2-7; 7 nucleotides agree with TRBD2. With V trimmed by 7 bases and J by 4 bases, 11 bases remained unmatched. The CDR3 has 14 residues. Germline CDR1 reads SGDLS; CDR2 reads YYNGEE. The CDR3 protein is CASGGGQSGYEQYF. In DNA form, the CDR3 reads TGTGCCAGCGGGGGAGGGCAAAGTGGGTACGAGCAGTACTTC.

A single count supports this clone. The chain links TRBV23-1 to TRBJ1-6; 10 nucleotides line up with TRBD1. TRBV23-1 has ORF status, its function being uncertain. The length of the CDR3 is 14 residues. The V gene end was trimmed by 7 bases and the J gene end by 7 bases; junction bases not matched to a gene: 4. CDR3 residues: CASIWTGGNSPLHF. In nucleotides, the CDR3 is TGCGCCAGCATCTGGACAGGGGGAAATTCACCCCTCCACTTT.

The V and J genes are TRBV11-1 and TRBJ2-1, with 12 bases identical to TRBD2. Germline CDR1 is SGHAT and CDR2 is FQDESV (reference sequence). The CDR3 spans 15 residues. The V and J ends lost 5 bases and 10 bases, in that order; junction bases with no gene match: 9. DNA of the CDR3: TGTGCCAGCAGCAAGGGGAGGACTAGCGGGATCGAGCAGTTCTTC. Translated: CASSKGRTSGIEQFF.

The rearrangement uses TRBV2 and TRBJ1-1, with D perhaps matching TRBD1 (5 bases). The CDR3 is 12 residues long. V was trimmed by 3 bases and J by 5 bases, leaving 7 bases between them. Germline CDR1 is SNHLY and CDR2 is FYNNEI. CDR3 bases: TGTGCCAGCAGTGATGACAGTACTGAAGCTTTCTTT. Translated, it gives CASSDDSTEAFF.

This sequence joins TRBV18 and TRBJ1-5; D unclear. The germline V gene has CDR1 KGHSH and CDR2 LQKENI. Trimming removed 1 base from V and 2 bases from J, with 15 bases in between. The length of the CDR3 is 17 residues. The CDR3 coding sequence is TGTGCCAGCTCACCACGTCTGGTTTCGGAAGGCAATCAGCCCCAGCATTTT. Protein product: CASSPRLVSEGNQPQHF.

The chain employs TRBV30 and TRBJ1-5, with D possibly TRBD1 on 5 matching bases. The germline V and J ends were trimmed by 3 bases and 5 bases, with 14 bases remaining between them. The CDR3 runs 14 residues. The germline CDR1 and CDR2 sequences are GTSNPN and SVGIG (reference sequence). CDR3 DNA sequence: TGTGCCTGGAGCACCCCGGGAGGGGATCAGCCCCAGCATTTT. Its translation: CAWSTPGGDQPQHF.

This chain links TRBV9 with TRBJ1-1; 8 bases line up with TRBD1. The CDR3 loop spans 13 amino acids. The V segment lost 0 bases and the J segment 5 bases; nucleotides outside the gene matches: 0. Germline CDR1 and CDR2: SGDLS and YYNGEE. The CDR3 loop reads CASSVGQGTEAFF. The CDR3 bases are TGTGCCAGCAGCGTAGGACAGGGGACTGAAGCTTTCTTT.

The rearrangement joins TRBV6-1 to TRBJ1-2; no clear D gene. Trimming removed 8 bases from V and 5 bases from J, with 15 bases in between. Germline loops: CDR1 MNHNS, CDR2 SASEGT. The CDR3 is 13 amino acids. The CDR3 reads CASSGLDAYGYTF. In DNA, the CDR3 is TGTGCCAGCTCGGGGTTGGATGCTTATGGCTACACCTTC.

The V gene is TRBV4-3, the J gene TRBJ1-6; possible D gene TRBD1, 6 bases. Per the germline V gene, CDR1 is LGHNA and CDR2 is YSLEER. Trimming took off 0 bases at V and 0 bases at J, with 12 bases between the two ends. CDR3 length: 18 amino acids. The CDR3, as DNA: TGCGCCAGCAGCCAAGATCTGGGCAGGGGCTCCTATAATTCACCCCTCCACTTT. Protein sequence: CASSQDLGRGSYNSPLHF.

The gene calls are TRBV10-3 and TRBJ2-3, with D possibly being TRBD1 or TRBD2 (6 bases each). CDR1 and CDR2 from the germline V gene are ENHRY and SYGVKD. There are 14 residues in the CDR3. The ends were cut back, 4 bases at V and 3 bases at J, with 11 bases in the middle. CDR3 protein: CAISGGGLTDTQYF. CDR3 DNA: TGTGCCATCAGTGGTGGGGGGCTGACAGATACGCAGTATTTT.

This clone was detected a few times. The gene calls are TRBV21-1 and TRBJ1-5. TRBV21-1 is an annotated pseudogene. The CDR3 is 16 residues long. CDR3 residues: CASSKDWEYSNQPQHF. Written as DNA, the CDR3 is TGTGCCAGCAGCAAAGATTGGGAGTACAGCAATCAGCCCCAGCATTTT.

The J gene is TRBJ2-5, the V gene TRBV29-1, with 10 bases aligning to TRBD1. The CDR3 sequence is 15 residues long. V gave up 7 bases and J gave up 1 base; unmatched junction bases: 9. The germline CDR1 and CDR2 sequences are SQVTM and ANQGSEA. The CDR3 sequence: CSALDWTGGQETQYF. The CDR3 bases are TGCAGCGCCCTTGATTGGACAGGGGGCCAAGAGACCCAGTACTTC.

As for this clone: The same CDR3 arises from other DNA sequences in this sample as well. The chain carries TRBV6-1 and TRBJ1-2; D is perhaps TRBD1 (5 bases). The CDR3 loop spans 13 amino acids. V was clipped by 0 bases and J by 7 bases, with 9 bases between them. Per germline, CDR1 MNHNS and CDR2 SASEGT. CDR3 in amino acids: CASSEAGTGGYTF. CDR3 bases: TGTGCCAGCAGTGAAGCGGGGACTGGTGGCTACACCTTC.

The chain joins TRBV19 to TRBJ1-4; D is uncertain. The CDR3 runs to 13 residues. With 5 bases removed from V and 8 bases from J, the gap between germline ends came to 12 bases. Germline CDR1 is LNHDA and CDR2 is SQIVND (reference sequence). CDR3 amino acids: CASSPGPREKLFF. CDR3 bases: TGTGCCAGTAGTCCGGGCCCGAGGGAAAAACTGTTTTTT.

This clone is a singleton in its sample. The CDR3 is CATSRMGPDSGHGNTIYF. In nucleotides, the CDR3 is TGTGCCACCAGCAGGATGGGCCCGGACAGCGGACATGGAAACACCATATATTTT. V gene TRBV15 combines with J gene TRBJ1-3; D perhaps matches TRBD1 (6 bases). The CDR3 runs to 18 residues. V lost 3 bases and J lost 3, with 21 bases in between. Per the germline V gene, CDR1 is LNHNV and CDR2 is YYDKDF (reference sequence).